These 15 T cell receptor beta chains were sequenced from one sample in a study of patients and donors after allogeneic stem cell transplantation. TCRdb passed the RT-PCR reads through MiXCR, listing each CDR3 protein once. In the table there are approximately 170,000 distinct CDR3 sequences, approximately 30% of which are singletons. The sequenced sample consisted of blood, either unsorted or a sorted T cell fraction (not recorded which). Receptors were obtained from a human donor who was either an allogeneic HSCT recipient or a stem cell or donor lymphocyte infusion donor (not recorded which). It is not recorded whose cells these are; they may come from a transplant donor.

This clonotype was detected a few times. CDR3 in amino acids: CSVDIQGTEAFF. DNA of the CDR3: TGCAGCGTCGATATACAGGGCACTGAAGCTTTCTTT. The chain links TRBV29-1 to TRBJ1-1, with TRBD1 as a possible D gene (6 bases). Per the germline V gene, CDR1 is SQVTM and CDR2 is ANQGSEA. CDR3 length equals 12 residues. The ends were cut back, 6 bases at V and 4 bases at J, with 12 bases in the middle.

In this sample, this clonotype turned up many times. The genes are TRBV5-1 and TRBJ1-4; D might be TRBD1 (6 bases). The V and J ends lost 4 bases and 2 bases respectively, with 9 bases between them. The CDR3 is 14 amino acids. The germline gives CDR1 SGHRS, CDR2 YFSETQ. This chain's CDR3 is CASSPGETNEKLFF. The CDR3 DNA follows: TGCGCCAGCAGCCCAGGGGAGACTAATGAAAAACTGTTTTTT.

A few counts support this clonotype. The CDR3: CASSPPAQGIYGYTF. The CDR3 DNA sequence: TGTGCCAGCTCACCACCCGCACAGGGGATTTATGGCTACACCTTC. This chain uses TRBV18 with TRBJ1-2; 7 positions agree with TRBD1. There are 15 residues in the CDR3. V lost 0 bases to trimming and J lost 5 bases; unmatched junction nucleotides: 6. CDR1 is KGHSH and CDR2 is LQKENI in the germline V gene.

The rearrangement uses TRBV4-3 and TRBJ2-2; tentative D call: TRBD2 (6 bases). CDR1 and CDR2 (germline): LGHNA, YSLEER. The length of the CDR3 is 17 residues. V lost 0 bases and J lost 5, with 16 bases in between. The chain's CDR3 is CASSQDGIGSDTGELFF. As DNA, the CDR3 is TGCGCCAGCAGCCAAGACGGGATCGGGAGTGATACCGGGGAGCTGTTTTTT.

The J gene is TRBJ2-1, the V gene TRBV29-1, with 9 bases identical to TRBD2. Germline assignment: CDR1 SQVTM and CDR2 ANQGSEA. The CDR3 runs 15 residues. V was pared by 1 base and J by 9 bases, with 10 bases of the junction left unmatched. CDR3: CSVEVRNSGSGEQFF. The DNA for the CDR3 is TGCAGCGTTGAAGTTCGCAATAGCGGGAGCGGTGAGCAGTTCTTC.

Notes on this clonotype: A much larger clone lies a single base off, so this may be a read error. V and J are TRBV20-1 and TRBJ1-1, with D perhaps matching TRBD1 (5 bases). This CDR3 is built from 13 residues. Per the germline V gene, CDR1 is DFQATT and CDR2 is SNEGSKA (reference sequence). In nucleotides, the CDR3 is TGCTGTGCTAGGGACGGACGGTTCATGGAAGCTTTCTTT. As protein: CCARDGRFMEAFF.

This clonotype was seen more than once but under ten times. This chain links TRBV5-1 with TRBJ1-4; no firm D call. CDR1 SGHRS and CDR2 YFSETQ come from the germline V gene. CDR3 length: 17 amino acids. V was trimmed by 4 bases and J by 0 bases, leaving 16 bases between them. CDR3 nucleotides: TGCGCCAGCAGCCCCGACCTTCTAGTTGCAACTAATGAAAAACTGTTTTTT. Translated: CASSPDLLVATNEKLFF.

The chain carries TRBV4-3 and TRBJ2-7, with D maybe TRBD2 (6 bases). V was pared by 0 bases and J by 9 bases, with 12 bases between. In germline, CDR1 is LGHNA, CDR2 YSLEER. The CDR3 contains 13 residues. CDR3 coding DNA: TGCGCCAGCAGCCAAGATATTTCGGGAGTGCAGTACTTC. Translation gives CASSQDISGVQYF.

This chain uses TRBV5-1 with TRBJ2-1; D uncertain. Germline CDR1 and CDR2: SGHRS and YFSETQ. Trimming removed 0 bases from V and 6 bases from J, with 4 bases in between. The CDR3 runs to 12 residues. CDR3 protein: CASSLGFNEQFF. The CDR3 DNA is TGCGCCAGCAGCTTGGGATTCAATGAGCAGTTCTTC.

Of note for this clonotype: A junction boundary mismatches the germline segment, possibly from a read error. CDR3 nucleotide sequence: TGTGCCAGCAGCCAAGCAAGGACCCTGAACACTGAAGTTTTCTTT. Amino acid sequence: CASSQARTLNTEVFF. This chain links TRBV14 with TRBJ1-1; no reliable D call. Looked up from germline, CDR1 is SGHDN and CDR2 is FVKESK. This CDR3 is built from 15 residues.

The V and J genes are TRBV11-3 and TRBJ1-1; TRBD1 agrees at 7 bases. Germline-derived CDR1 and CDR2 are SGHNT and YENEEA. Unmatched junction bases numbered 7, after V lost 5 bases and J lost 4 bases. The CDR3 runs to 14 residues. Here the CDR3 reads CASSLGQAGTEAFF. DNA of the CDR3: TGTGCCAGCAGCCTCGGACAGGCGGGCACTGAAGCTTTCTTT.

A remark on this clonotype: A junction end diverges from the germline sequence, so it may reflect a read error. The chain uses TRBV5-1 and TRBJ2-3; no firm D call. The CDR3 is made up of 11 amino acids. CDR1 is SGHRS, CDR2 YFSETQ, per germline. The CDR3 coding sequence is TGCGCCAGCACCTTGGGGGATACGCAGTATTTT. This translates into CASTLGDTQYF.

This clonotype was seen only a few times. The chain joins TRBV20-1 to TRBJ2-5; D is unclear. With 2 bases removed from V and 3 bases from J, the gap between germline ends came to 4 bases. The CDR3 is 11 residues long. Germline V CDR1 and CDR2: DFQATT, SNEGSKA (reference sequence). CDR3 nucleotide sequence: TGCAGTGCTAGAAAGGAAGAGACCCAGTACTTC. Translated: CSARKEETQYF.

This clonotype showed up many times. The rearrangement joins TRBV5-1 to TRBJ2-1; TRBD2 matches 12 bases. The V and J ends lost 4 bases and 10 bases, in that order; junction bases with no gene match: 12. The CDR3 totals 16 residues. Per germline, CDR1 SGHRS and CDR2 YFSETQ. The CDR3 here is CASSLSTSGSRGEQFF. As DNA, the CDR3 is TGCGCCAGCAGCCTGTCGACTAGCGGGAGTCGAGGAGAGCAGTTCTTC.

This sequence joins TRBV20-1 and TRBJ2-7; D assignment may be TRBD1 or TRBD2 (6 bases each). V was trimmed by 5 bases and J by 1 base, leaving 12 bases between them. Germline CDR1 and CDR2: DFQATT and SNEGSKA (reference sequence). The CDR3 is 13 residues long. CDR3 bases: TGCAGTGCTCTTAGCGGACAGTCCTACGAGCAGTACTTC. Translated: CSALSGQSYEQYF.